These 29 T cell receptor beta chains share one sample of origin, sequenced in a study of T cells after yellow fever vaccination. TCRdb re-analysed the 5' RACE reads in MiXCR, keeping a single row per CDR3 protein. The repertoire holds 500,000 to 550,000 distinct CDR3 sequences, around a fifth seen once, with less than 20% in the top ten. This material consisted of PBMCs, taken 21 days after the first yellow fever vaccination. These receptor sequences come from a man aged 18 to 30 who received the YFV17D yellow fever vaccine.

This rearrangement joins TRBV7-9 to TRBJ1-6, with D perhaps matching TRBD1 (5 bases). Per germline, CDR1 SEHNR and CDR2 FQNEAQ (reference sequence). Trimming removed 2 bases at V and 10 bases at J, with 18 bases between. The CDR3 loop spans 16 amino acids. The CDR3 region has the DNA TGTGCCAGCAGCTTATATTCTTCCCACGGGGGATCACCCCTCCACTTT. This gives the protein CASSLYSSHGGSPLHF.

The table lists this clonotype with a few counts. This chain links TRBV12-3 or TRBV12-4 with TRBJ2-3, with 8 positions matching TRBD2. The CDR3 is 17 amino acids. The V segment lost 4 bases and the J segment 3 bases; nucleotides outside the gene matches: 12. CDR3 nucleotide sequence: TGTGCCAGCAGTTATAGGTTGCGGGGGGTGGTGACAGATACGCAGTATTTT. Its translation is CASSYRLRGVVTDTQYF.

Many counts were recorded for this clonotype. The J gene is TRBJ1-2, the V gene TRBV7-2; a weak D match, TRBD1 (6 bases). V dropped 0 bases and J dropped 7 bases, with 12 bases sitting between them. Germline V gene lookup returns CDR1 SGHTA and CDR2 FQGNSA. This CDR3 comprises 14 residues. The CDR3, as DNA: TGTGCCAGCAGCTTAGCGCCAGGGGCCGTTGGCTACACCTTC. Translation gives CASSLAPGAVGYTF.

The chain employs TRBV5-1 and TRBJ1-1; D is unclear. This CDR3 has 14 residues. Germline V gene lookup returns CDR1 SGHRS and CDR2 YFSETQ. V was cut by 2 bases and J by 0 bases, with 8 bases left in between. The CDR3 DNA reads as TGCGCCAGCAGCTTTGAGCTCATGAACACTGAAGCTTTCTTT. Encoded protein: CASSFELMNTEAFF.

The J gene is TRBJ2-1, the V gene TRBV7-6, with 13 nucleotides matching TRBD2. V lost 2 bases and J lost 7; bases outside the gene matches: 5. In germline, CDR1 is SGHVS, CDR2 FNYEAQ. The CDR3 is made up of 16 amino acids. The CDR3 reads CASSLITSGGANEQFF. The CDR3 DNA follows: TGTGCCAGCAGCTTAATCACTAGCGGGGGGGCAAATGAGCAGTTCTTC.

The chain employs TRBV4-3 and TRBJ1-1; 12 positions match TRBD1. V shed 4 bases, J shed 5 bases, and the junction held 8 bases outside the gene matches. From germline, CDR1 is LGHNA and CDR2 YSLEER. This CDR3 spans 16 amino acids. CDR3 sequence (DNA): TGCGCCAGCAGCCGCAGGGACAGGGGGCTCAGGACTGAAGCTTTCTTT. Translation gives CASSRRDRGLRTEAFF.

This chain links TRBV7-8 with TRBJ1-3; maybe TRBD1 (5 bases). Germline assignment: CDR1 SGHVS and CDR2 FQNEAQ. CDR3 length: 15 residues. The V gene lost 1 base and the J gene lost 4 bases, with 11 bases spanning the gap. The CDR3 loop reads CASSLGATVGNTIYF. DNA for the CDR3: TGTGCCAGCAGCTTAGGGGCGACAGTGGGAAACACCATATATTTT. Full variable domain (remainder filled in from reference TRBV7-8 and TRBJ1-3): GAGVSQSPRYKVAKRGQDVALRCDPISGHVSLFWYQQALGQGPEFLTYFQNEAQLDKSGLPSDRFFAERPEGSVSTLKIQRTQQEDSAVYLCASSLGATVGNTIYFGEGSWLTVV.

This clonotype was detected a few times. The V call is TRBV6-2 or TRBV6-3, the J call TRBJ2-1, with TRBD2 matching over 10 bases. CDR1 and CDR2 from the germline V gene are MNHEY and SVGEGT. The V gene end was trimmed by 3 bases and the J gene end by 6 bases; junction bases not matched to a gene: 8. CDR3 size: 16 residues. DNA of the CDR3: TGTGCCAGCAGTTATCGCGGGACTAGCGCCCCCAATGAGCAGTTCTTC. Translation gives CASSYRGTSAPNEQFF.

The chain uses TRBV3-1 and TRBJ1-2; 11 bases are a match to TRBD1. Germline assignment: CDR1 LGHDT and CDR2 YNNKEL (reference sequence). The CDR3 extends over 13 amino acids. V dropped 6 bases and J dropped 8; count of bases not matched to a gene: 5. The CDR3 loop reads CASSWGQGGGYTF. The CDR3 bases are TGTGCCAGCAGTTGGGGACAGGGGGGCGGCTACACCTTC.

The CDR3 sequence: CSARDPGMNTEAFF. In nucleotides, the CDR3 is TGCAGTGCTAGAGATCCGGGGATGAACACTGAAGCTTTCTTT. The gene calls are TRBV20-1 and TRBJ1-1; the D is unclear. V was shortened by 0 bases and J by 0 bases, with 8 bases between the two germline ends. The CDR3 covers 14 residues. Germline-derived CDR1 and CDR2 are DFQATT and SNEGSKA (reference sequence).

V gene TRBV20-1 combines with J gene TRBJ1-1; D ambiguous. The CDR3 is 11 amino acids. V was pared by 6 bases and J by 4 bases, with 9 bases between. CDR1 and CDR2 from the germline V gene are DFQATT and SNEGSKA (reference sequence). The CDR3 region is CSAVGGTEAFF. The CDR3 bases are TGCAGTGCCGTGGGTGGCACTGAAGCTTTCTTT.

The chain combines TRBV6-5 with TRBJ2-5; TRBD1 or TRBD2 may be the D gene (5 bases each). Per germline, CDR1 MNHEY and CDR2 SVGAGI. The CDR3 spans 19 residues. Deletions cut 2 bases from V and 1 base from J, with 23 bases between. This chain's CDR3 is CASSYMGRRPPRSQETQYF. The CDR3 bases are TGTGCCAGCAGTTACATGGGACGACGGCCACCTCGCTCCCAAGAGACCCAGTACTTC.

The V call is TRBV12-3 or TRBV12-4, the J call TRBJ2-1; TRBD1 agrees at 8 bases. The V and J ends lost 3 bases and 4 bases, in that order; junction bases with no gene match: 5. This CDR3 has 15 residues. CDR3 nucleotide sequence: TGTGCCAGCAGTTTCGGCAGGGGGCTGTACAATGAGCAGTTCTTC. This sequence encodes CASSFGRGLYNEQFF.

The chain recombines TRBV19 with TRBJ2-2, with D tentatively TRBD2 (7 bases). The CDR3 is made up of 19 amino acids. Germline V CDR1 and CDR2: LNHDA, SQIVND (reference sequence). V was shortened by 0 bases and J by 6 bases, with 23 bases between the two germline ends. CDR3 region: CASSIDRGAAGIVAGELFF. The CDR3 nucleotides are TGTGCCAGTAGTATAGATCGGGGGGCTGCCGGGATTGTCGCCGGGGAGCTGTTTTTT.

The rearrangement links TRBV4-2 to TRBJ2-7, with no clear D. The V gene lost 0 bases and the J gene lost 5 bases, with 5 bases spanning the gap. This CDR3 spans 12 amino acids. The germline gives CDR1 LGHNA, CDR2 YNFKEQ. CDR3 in amino acids: CASSQDRHEQYF. Here the CDR3 DNA reads TGTGCCAGCAGCCAAGATCGGCACGAGCAGTACTTC.

The chain is built from TRBV4-1 and TRBJ1-2, with no clear D. Trimming pared 0 bases from V and 4 bases from J, leaving 12 bases between. CDR1 is MGHRA, CDR2 YSYEKL, per germline. This CDR3 is built from 15 residues. The DNA of the CDR3 is TGCGCCAGCAGCCAAGATCGAGGTGTCGGCTATGGCTACACCTTC. Amino acid sequence: CASSQDRGVGYGYTF.

The chain carries TRBV20-1 and TRBJ2-1; D possibly corresponds to TRBD2 (6 bases). This CDR3 has 14 amino acids. Per the germline V gene, CDR1 is DFQATT and CDR2 is SNEGSKA (reference sequence). Trimming stripped 6 bases from V and 4 bases from J, with 16 bases between. CDR3 sequence: CSARRAGRYNEQFF. In DNA, the CDR3 is TGCAGTGCCCGGAGGGCGGGGAGATACAATGAGCAGTTCTTC.

With regard to this clonotype: One end of the junction is discordant with germline, which a read error may explain. This chain joins TRBV7-9 and TRBJ2-2, with D possibly being TRBD1 or TRBD2 (5 bases each). CDR1 is SEHNR, CDR2 FQNEAQ, per germline (reference sequence). The CDR3 consists of 15 residues. Here the CDR3 DNA reads TGTGCCAGCAGCTTACGACAGCCGAACACCGGGGAGCTGTCTTTT. Translation gives CASSLRQPNTGELSF.

This chain links TRBV18 with TRBJ1-5, with unresolved D. There are 16 residues in the CDR3. Germline CDR1 KGHSH, CDR2 LQKENI. The V end lost 1 base, the J end lost 7 bases, and 17 bases lay between the germline ends. CDR3 sequence: CASSPRITDAGQPQHF. CDR3 nucleotides: TGTGCCAGCTCACCACGGATTACGGACGCCGGCCAGCCCCAGCATTTT.

The chain has TRBV5-5 and TRBJ2-3; D is unclear. V lost 0 bases, J lost 4 bases, and 9 bases lay in between. The CDR3 totals 14 residues. Germline V gene data show CDR1 as SGHKS and CDR2 as YYEKEE (reference sequence). DNA for the CDR3: TGTGCCAGCAGCTTGGAATATTTCGCAGATACGCAGTATTTT. Protein: CASSLEYFADTQYF.

The sample holds a few counts of this clonotype. The chain combines TRBV20-1 with TRBJ2-3; 10 positions agree with TRBD2. Looked up from germline, CDR1 is DFQATT and CDR2 is SNEGSKA (reference sequence). This CDR3 is built from 16 residues. V shed 0 bases, J shed 1 base, and the junction held 4 bases outside the gene matches. This CDR3 reads CSAREALAGGTDTQYF. The CDR3 bases are TGCAGTGCTAGAGAGGCGCTAGCGGGGGGCACAGATACGCAGTATTTT.

This clonotype has only a few counts. The chain couples TRBV21-1 to TRBJ2-3; the table's TRBD2 call for D was not verified on the DNA. TRBV21-1 is listed as a pseudogene. CDR3 length equals 16 residues. The CDR3 here is CASSNRRLVLTDTQYF. The DNA of the CDR3 is TGTGCCAGCAGCAATCGCCGGCTAGTGCTTACAGATACGCAGTATTTT.

The rearrangement links TRBV20-1 to TRBJ2-2; 15 bases fit TRBD2. V lost 5 bases and J lost 3; bases outside the gene matches: 7. The CDR3 length is 17 residues. Germline V CDR1 and CDR2: DFQATT, SNEGSKA (reference sequence). The CDR3 bases are TGCAGTGCTTACGGGACTAGCGGGGGGAGGGACACCGGGGAGCTGTTTTTT. Encoded protein: CSAYGTSGGRDTGELFF.

There are many counts of this clonotype. The chain employs TRBV6-4 and TRBJ2-1; no clear D. V gave up 6 bases and J gave up 6 bases, with 12 bases separating them. Germline assignment: CDR1 MRHNA and CDR2 SNTAGT. The CDR3 is 13 residues long. CDR3 sequence: CASSPGVANEQFF. The CDR3 DNA reads TGTGCCAGCAGCCCGGGTGTCGCCAATGAGCAGTTCTTC.

This clonotype was counted between two and nine times. The rearrangement uses TRBV29-1 and TRBJ2-4, with D hard to call. From germline, CDR1 is SQVTM and CDR2 ANQGSEA. V shed 3 bases and J shed 1 base, with 13 bases lying between them. The CDR3 loop spans 15 amino acids. The CDR3 DNA reads TGCAGCGTTGAGGGCACGCCCTCCGCCAAAAACATTCAGTACTTC. It translates to CSVEGTPSAKNIQYF.

This chain joins TRBV29-1 and TRBJ1-5; the D gene is possibly TRBD1 (5 bases). Germline values: CDR1 SQVTM, CDR2 ANQGSEA. The CDR3 extends over 12 amino acids. V lost 7 bases, J lost 5 bases, and 12 bases lay in between. The CDR3 sequence: CSAGGGDQPQHF. CDR3 in DNA: TGCAGCGCCGGTGGGGGGGATCAGCCCCAGCATTTT.

This clonotype was recorded at least ten times. V and J are TRBV7-2 and TRBJ1-1; perhaps TRBD1 as D (5 bases). Germline CDR1 is SGHTA and CDR2 is FQGNSA. The germline V and J ends were trimmed by 3 bases and 6 bases, with 8 bases remaining between them. CDR3 length: 12 amino acids. The CDR3 sequence: CASSFRDPEAFF. The CDR3 nucleotides are TGTGCCAGCAGCTTCAGGGACCCTGAAGCTTTCTTT. Drawing the rest from reference TRBV7-2 and TRBJ1-1, the complete variable domain is GAGVSQSPSNKVTEKGKDVELRCDPISGHTALYWYRQSLGQGLEFLIYFQGNSAPDKSGLPSDRFSAERTGGSVSTLTIQRTQQEDSAVYLCASSFRDPEAFFGQGTRLTVV.

This chain connects TRBV9 to TRBJ2-2, with TRBD1 as a possible D gene (6 bases). Trimming left V 0 bases short and J 8 bases short, with 8 bases between. This CDR3 has 13 residues. CDR1 is SGDLS, CDR2 YYNGEE, per germline. CDR3 nucleotide sequence: TGTGCCAGCAGCGTAGCTGACAGGGGGGAGCTGTTTTTT. It codes for CASSVADRGELFF.

V and J are TRBV4-3 and TRBJ2-1; 8 nucleotides line up with TRBD2. Trimming at V came to 0 bases and at J to 4 bases, leaving 5 bases not matched to a gene. Per germline, CDR1 LGHNA and CDR2 YSLEER. The CDR3 loop spans 16 amino acids. The CDR3 sequence is CASSQDPAGEYNEQFF. CDR3 DNA: TGCGCCAGCAGCCAAGACCCAGCGGGGGAATACAATGAGCAGTTCTTC.